The 29 T cell receptor beta chains presented below share a single source sample, sequenced in a study of CD8 T cells in ankylosing spondylitis. TCRdb used MiXCR to reprocess the 5' RACE reads, holding one entry per CDR3 protein. This table has about 250,000 distinct CDR3 sequences, under 12% appearing once. Sample: blood, either unsorted or a sorted T cell fraction (not recorded which). The source of these receptors is a male donor with ankylosing spondylitis or in good health (not recorded which).

This clonotype was picked up many times. The chain couples TRBV27 to TRBJ1-1, with a tentative D call TRBD1 (6 bases). The CDR3 totals 16 residues. With 6 bases removed from V and 1 base from J, the gap between germline ends came to 18 bases. Germline V gene sequence: CDR1 MNHEY, CDR2 SMNVEV (reference sequence). DNA for the CDR3: TGTGCCAGCAGGCCTGGACATAGGGGGGAGAACACTGAAGCTTTCTTT. Translating it yields CASRPGHRGENTEAFF.

Many counts were recorded for this clonotype. The rearrangement joins TRBV12-3 or TRBV12-4 to TRBJ2-7; unclear D gene. Between the trimmed V and J ends, which lost 5 bases and 7 bases, there was a span of 9 bases. The CDR3 runs to 11 residues. The CDR3, as DNA: TGTGCCAGCAGTCTCCGCTTTGAGCAGTACTTC. Protein: CASSLRFEQYF.

This clonotype was seen ten or more times. J is TRBJ1-5 and V is TRBV21-1; the table names TRBD1, a call not compared with the DNA. TRBV21-1 is flagged as a pseudogene. The CDR3 spans 19 residues. CDR3 nucleotides: TGTGCCAGCAGCAAAAAGACCCCCTGGGAGACGAAGCCCAATCAGCCCCAGCATTTT. Translating gives CASSKKTPWETKPNQPQHF.

V and J are TRBV7-9 and TRBJ1-2; possibly TRBD1 for D (5 bases). Germline V gives CDR1 SEHNR, CDR2 FQNEAQ (reference sequence). V was shortened by 2 bases and J by 7 bases, with 8 bases between the two germline ends. CDR3 length: 12 amino acids. The CDR3 loop is CASSLWGAGYTF. In nucleotides, the CDR3 is TGTGCCAGCAGCTTATGGGGCGCTGGCTACACCTTC.

This clonotype was recorded many times. The chain has TRBV20-1 and TRBJ1-5; D gene uncertain. This CDR3 contains 14 residues. V was clipped by 1 base and J by 7 bases, with 14 bases between them. Per germline, CDR1 DFQATT and CDR2 SNEGSKA (reference sequence). The CDR3 reads CSARGTGGWQPQHF. The CDR3 DNA reads as TGCAGTGCTAGAGGGACGGGTGGTTGGCAGCCCCAGCATTTT.

Ten or more counts support this clonotype. The V gene is TRBV12-3 or TRBV12-4, the J gene TRBJ2-3; 11 positions agree with TRBD2. The CDR3 has 18 residues. Trimming at V came to 2 bases and at J to 4 bases, leaving 11 bases not matched to a gene. CDR3 loop: CASSLLSLGLADADTQYF. CDR3 in DNA: TGTGCCAGCAGTTTACTCTCGCTGGGACTAGCGGACGCAGATACGCAGTATTTT.

This clonotype was seen ten or more times. The CDR3 nucleotides are TGCGCCAGCAGCATAGACTCAGAAGCTTTCTTT. It yields the protein CASSIDSEAFF. The V and J genes are TRBV5-1 and TRBJ1-1; D remains ambiguous. Germline V gene lookup returns CDR1 SGHRS and CDR2 YFSETQ. The CDR3 contains 11 residues. The V end was cut by 4 bases, the J end by 8 bases, with 9 bases between.

At least ten counts were recorded for this clonotype. The chain carries TRBV3-1 and TRBJ1-5; D is uncertain. With 5 bases removed from V and 4 bases from J, the gap between germline ends came to 9 bases. The CDR3 is 13 amino acids. Germline CDR1 LGHDT, CDR2 YNNKEL (reference sequence). CDR3: CASSVQVNQPQHF. The CDR3 DNA is TGTGCCAGCAGCGTTCAGGTTAATCAGCCCCAGCATTTT.

There are many counts of this clonotype. CDR3 protein: CASSPAGQNYEQYF. The DNA of the CDR3 is TGTGCCAGCAGCCCTGCGGGCCAAAACTACGAGCAGTACTTC. The chain couples TRBV7-9 to TRBJ2-7, with D possibly TRBD2 on 5 matching bases. In germline, CDR1 is SEHNR, CDR2 FQNEAQ (reference sequence). Trimming took off 5 bases at V and 3 bases at J, with 14 bases between the two ends. This CDR3 spans 14 amino acids.

This clonotype was recorded at least ten times. The chain uses TRBV6-5 and TRBJ1-1, with 11 nucleotides matching TRBD1. This CDR3 is built from 15 residues. The J segment lost 5 bases and the V segment lost 2 bases, leaving 4 bases of the junction unmatched. Germline loops: CDR1 MNHEY, CDR2 SVGAGI. DNA of the CDR3: TGTGCCAGCAGTTACGGGGACAGGGGGAATACTGAAGCTTTCTTT. This codes for CASSYGDRGNTEAFF.

J is TRBJ2-3 and V is TRBV7-2; D is tentatively TRBD1 or TRBD2 (6 bases each). The CDR3 is 13 residues long. From germline, CDR1 is SGHTA and CDR2 FQGNSA. Trimming removed 10 bases at V and 5 bases at J, with 16 bases between. This CDR3 is CATSRGHGDTQYF. The CDR3 DNA sequence: TGTGCCACCTCACGGGGGCACGGAGATACGCAGTATTTT.

This clonotype was detected many times. The CDR3 is CSAAEMGQGAFRSRDTQYF. The CDR3 DNA sequence: TGCAGCGCCGCAGAGATGGGACAGGGGGCTTTTCGTAGTAGGGATACGCAGTATTTT. This chain connects TRBV29-1 to TRBJ2-3, with 12 bases aligning to TRBD1. V was pared by 7 bases and J by 6 bases, with 23 bases of the junction left unmatched. Germline V gives CDR1 SQVTM, CDR2 ANQGSEA. The CDR3 is 19 residues long.

In this sample, this clonotype turned up many times. The chain joins TRBV6-1 to TRBJ1-1; D is ambiguous. Trimming shortened V by 1 base and J by 5 bases, and 11 bases separated the two germline ends. The CDR3 runs to 14 residues. Germline assignment: CDR1 MNHNS and CDR2 SASEGT. This CDR3 is CASSEGFRPTEAFF. CDR3 coding DNA: TGTGCCAGCAGTGAAGGGTTCCGACCAACTGAAGCTTTCTTT.

The sample holds many counts of this clonotype. The chain employs TRBV6-1 and TRBJ2-1; TRBD2 agrees at 7 bases. V was pared by 8 bases and J by 7 bases, with 11 bases of the junction left unmatched. The germline gives CDR1 MNHNS, CDR2 SASEGT. This CDR3 is 14 amino acids long. In DNA form, the CDR3 reads TGTGCCAGCGGGTTAGCGGGTCTCTCGAATGAGCAGTTCTTC. Translating it yields CASGLAGLSNEQFF.

The V and J genes are TRBV11-1 and TRBJ2-3, with 13 bases aligning to TRBD2. Germline V gives CDR1 SGHAT, CDR2 FQDESV (reference sequence). V was clipped by 5 bases and J by 0 bases; unmatched bases: 14. The CDR3 totals 20 residues. CDR3 protein: CASSPIFGGTSGASTDTQYF. The CDR3 DNA follows: TGTGCCAGCAGCCCTATATTCGGGGGGACTAGCGGGGCTAGCACAGATACGCAGTATTTT.

The rearrangement uses TRBV30 and TRBJ1-1; TRBD1 matches 7 bases. Germline assignment: CDR1 GTSNPN and CDR2 SVGIG (reference sequence). Germline trimming cut 7 bases from V and 1 base from J; bases unmatched to any gene: 6. The CDR3 contains 13 residues. The CDR3 region is CASRGVSNTEAFF. In DNA form, the CDR3 reads TGTGCCTCCAGGGGGGTCTCGAACACTGAAGCTTTCTTT.

The chain combines TRBV30 with TRBJ1-5; the D gene is possibly TRBD1 (5 bases). This CDR3 spans 12 amino acids. Looked up from germline, CDR1 is GTSNPN and CDR2 is SVGIG (reference sequence). The ends were cut back, 1 base at V and 7 bases at J, with 8 bases in the middle. In DNA, the CDR3 is TGTGCCTGGAGTGCGGGGCCCCAGCCCCAGCATTTT. This gives the protein CAWSAGPQPQHF.

This clonotype was seen at least ten times. This chain connects TRBV5-6 to TRBJ2-1; D unresolved. CDR3 length equals 13 residues. Trimming removed 4 bases from V and 1 base from J, with 6 bases in between. Per the germline V gene, CDR1 is SGHDT and CDR2 is YYEEEE. The CDR3: CASSPRSYNEQFF. Written as DNA, the CDR3 is TGTGCCAGCAGCCCCCGGTCCTACAATGAGCAGTTCTTC.

This rearrangement joins TRBV19 to TRBJ2-7, with TRBD2 identical over 7 bases. The V gene end was trimmed by 5 bases and the J gene end by 6 bases; junction bases not matched to a gene: 13. The CDR3 runs to 15 residues. Germline V gene data show CDR1 as LNHDA and CDR2 as SQIVND (reference sequence). CDR3 residues: CASSRWEGGPREQYF. The CDR3 DNA is TGTGCCAGTAGTCGCTGGGAGGGAGGGCCACGCGAGCAGTACTTC.

This clonotype was seen repeatedly, ten times or more. V usage is TRBV5-1 and J usage is TRBJ1-1; D remains ambiguous. CDR3 size: 12 residues. V was pared by 4 bases and J by 2 bases, with 6 bases between. Germline assignment: CDR1 SGHRS and CDR2 YFSETQ. The CDR3 region is CASSSGNTEAFF. The CDR3 DNA is TGCGCCAGCAGCAGTGGAAACACTGAAGCTTTCTTT.

This clonotype was counted a few times. This sequence joins TRBV20-1 and TRBJ2-1; D unclear. This CDR3 has 13 residues. Germline lookup yields CDR1 DFQATT and CDR2 SNEGSKA (reference sequence). The V gene lost 2 bases and the J gene lost 8 bases, with 13 bases spanning the gap. The CDR3 sequence is CSARMGSRDEQFF. The CDR3 bases are TGCAGTGCTAGAATGGGTAGCCGCGATGAGCAGTTCTTC.

This clonotype was counted at least ten times. The gene calls are TRBV6-5 and TRBJ2-1, with D tentatively TRBD1 or TRBD2 (5 bases each). Germline V gives CDR1 MNHEY, CDR2 SVGAGI. CDR3 length: 15 residues. Deletions cut 2 bases from V and 2 bases from J, with 10 bases between. The DNA of the CDR3 is TGTGCCAGCAGTTACCGGGACCCTACCTACAATGAGCAGTTCTTC. Its protein is CASSYRDPTYNEQFF.

Many counts were recorded for this clonotype. The rearrangement links TRBV9 to TRBJ1-2, with D tentatively TRBD1 (6 bases). In germline, CDR1 is SGDLS, CDR2 YYNGEE. V shed 0 bases and J shed 8 bases, with 23 bases lying between them. The CDR3 loop spans 17 amino acids. Here the CDR3 reads CASSVGERFTGYMGYTF. The DNA of the CDR3 is TGTGCCAGCAGCGTAGGAGAGCGGTTTACAGGGTACATGGGCTACACCTTC.

This clonotype was seen repeatedly, ten times or more. The chain couples TRBV5-1 to TRBJ2-7, with TRBD2 as a possible D gene (5 bases). V gave up 6 bases and J gave up 6 bases, with 13 bases separating them. The CDR3 is made up of 12 amino acids. Germline V gene lookup returns CDR1 SGHRS and CDR2 YFSETQ. CDR3 coding DNA: TGCGCCAGCAAGGAGGTGGCTGGCGAGCAGTACTTC. It is translated as CASKEVAGEQYF.

This clonotype was detected only a few times. This chain links TRBV11-2 with TRBJ2-3, with 7 nucleotides matching TRBD1. This CDR3 region has 15 residues. With 5 bases clipped from V and 0 bases from J, the junction kept 5 bases outside the gene matches. Germline lookup yields CDR1 SGHAT and CDR2 FQNNGV. The CDR3 here is CASSLGQTSTDTQYF. Here the CDR3 DNA reads TGTGCCAGCAGCCTGGGACAGACTAGCACAGATACGCAGTATTTT.

This clonotype was observed a handful of times. The gene calls are TRBV7-2 and TRBJ2-7, with 11 nucleotides matching TRBD2. Germline lookup yields CDR1 SGHTA and CDR2 FQGNSA. V lost 5 bases and J lost 1; bases outside the gene matches: 7. The CDR3 runs 16 residues. Here the CDR3 reads CASSATLAGGSYEQYF. The DNA of the CDR3 is TGTGCCAGCAGCGCTACTCTAGCGGGGGGATCCTACGAGCAGTACTTC.

The sample holds many counts of this clonotype. The chain links TRBV20-1 to TRBJ2-2; D could derive from TRBD1 or TRBD2 (5 bases each). CDR3 length: 14 residues. Germline CDR1 and CDR2: DFQATT and SNEGSKA (reference sequence). Trimming removed 5 bases at V and 1 base at J, with 11 bases between. CDR3 sequence: CSALGTGNTGELFF. The CDR3 DNA reads TGCAGTGCTCTGGGGACGGGGAACACCGGGGAGCTGTTTTTT.

This clonotype was seen ten or more times. The chain recombines TRBV5-5 with TRBJ2-3, with D tentatively TRBD2 (6 bases). Germline lookup yields CDR1 SGHKS and CDR2 YYEKEE (reference sequence). V was trimmed by 0 bases and J by 7 bases, leaving 12 bases between them. The CDR3 covers 14 residues. The CDR3 nucleotides read TGTGCCAGCAGCTTGGCGGGAGTGGTGTATACGCAGTATTTT. Encoded protein: CASSLAGVVYTQYF.

This clonotype was recorded at least ten times. Germline and junction disagree at one end, which may indicate a read error. Written as DNA, the CDR3 is TGTGCCAACAGTTTAAGAGGGCAGCTTTCGAGGGAGCAGTACTTC. It specifies CANSLRGQLSREQYF. This chain links TRBV12-3 or TRBV12-4 with TRBJ2-7, with a tentative D call TRBD2 (5 bases). CDR3 length equals 15 residues.